The following is a TCR beta chain sequence with its context. The antigen remains unidentified. One entry per CDR3 protein results from TCRdb running MiXCR on the RT-PCR reads. The sample carries roughly 500,000 distinct CDR3 sequences, roughly 27% recorded once. This sample is drawn from a study of response to subunit inactivated influenza vaccine. Regarding the study as a whole: Authors proposed each seasonal influenza vaccination draws in few new T cells.

CDR3 length equals 16 residues. With 7 bases removed from V and 1 base from J, the gap between germline ends came to 20 bases. Looked up from germline, CDR1 is SGHNT and CDR2 is YYREEE (reference sequence). The rearrangement uses TRBV5-4 and TRBJ2-5, with D perhaps assigned TRBD1 or TRBD2 (6 bases each). The TCR originated in a man in his fifties or sixties who received an inactivated influenza vaccine. The sequenced sample was CD4+ T cells sorted from PBMCs, obtained roughly 5 days after vaccination. As DNA, the CDR3 is TGTGCCAGCGGGCAAGAGGGGGGTCGCCGCCAAGAGACCCAGTACTTC. Its translation is CASGQEGGRRQETQYF.